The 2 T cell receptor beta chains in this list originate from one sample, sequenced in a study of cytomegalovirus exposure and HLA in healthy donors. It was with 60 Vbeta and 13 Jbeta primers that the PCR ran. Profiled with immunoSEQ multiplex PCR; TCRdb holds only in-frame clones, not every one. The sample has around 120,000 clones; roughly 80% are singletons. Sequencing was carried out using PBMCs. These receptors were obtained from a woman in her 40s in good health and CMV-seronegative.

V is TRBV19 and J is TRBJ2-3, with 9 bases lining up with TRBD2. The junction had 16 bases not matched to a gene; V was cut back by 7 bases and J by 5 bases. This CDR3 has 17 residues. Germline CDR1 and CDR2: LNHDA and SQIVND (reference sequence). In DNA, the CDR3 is TGTGCCAGTACTACCCGGGATAGCGGGGGCCTGGGAGATACGCAGTATTTT. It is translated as CASTTRDSGGLGDTQYF.

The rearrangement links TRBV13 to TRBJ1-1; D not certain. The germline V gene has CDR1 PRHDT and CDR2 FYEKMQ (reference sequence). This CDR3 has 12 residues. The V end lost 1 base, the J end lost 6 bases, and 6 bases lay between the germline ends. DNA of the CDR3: TGTGCCAGCAGCTTAGCGACTTCTGAAGCTTTCTTT. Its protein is CASSLATSEAFF.